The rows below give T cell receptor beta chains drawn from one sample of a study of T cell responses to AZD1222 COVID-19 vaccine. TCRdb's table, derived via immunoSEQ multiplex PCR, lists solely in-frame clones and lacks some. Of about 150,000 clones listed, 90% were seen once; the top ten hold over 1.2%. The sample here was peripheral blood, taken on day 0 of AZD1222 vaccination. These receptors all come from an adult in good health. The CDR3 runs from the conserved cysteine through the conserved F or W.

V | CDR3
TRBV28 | CASSLGGGSYEQYF
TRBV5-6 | CASSPLGTGASPLHF
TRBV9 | CASSFRTGGGTEAFF
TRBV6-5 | CASSRTGNGNSPLHF
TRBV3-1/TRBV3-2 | CASSQDSGPYQPQHF
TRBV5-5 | CASSLYHTNTEAFF
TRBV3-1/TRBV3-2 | CASSSRDSPLQETQYF
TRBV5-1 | CASSLHSSTDTQYF
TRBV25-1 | CASSPGTNQPQHF
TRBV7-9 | CASSSDRGQFF
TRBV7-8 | CASTRGNTEAFF
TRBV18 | CASSPPEGYARDTEAFF
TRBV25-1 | CASSELLLAGAYNEQFF
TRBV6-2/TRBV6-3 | CASSHARQVNQPQHF
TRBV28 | CASSIELVRVSTDTQYF
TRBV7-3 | CASSLRTSGESVDTQYF
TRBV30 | CAWTQGDSNQPQHF
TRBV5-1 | CASSSYPRQKGTNEKLFF
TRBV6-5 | CASSYSHLRNTIYF
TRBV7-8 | CASSSEQAHYGYTF
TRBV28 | CASSLLYQETQYF
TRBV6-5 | CASSYRSEMNTEAFF
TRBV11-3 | CASSPPNGSDLYEQYF
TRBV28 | CASSLGTPTGELFF
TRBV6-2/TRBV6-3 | CASSPPYSYNEQFF
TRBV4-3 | CASSQGYVTSGGRNYEQYF
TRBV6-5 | CASSYSGGAFTDTQYF
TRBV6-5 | CASSNSGTGNTEAFF
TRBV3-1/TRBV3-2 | CASSQLGVGEAFF
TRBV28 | CASSFHKGAGEAFF
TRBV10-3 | CATRGTEVNTEAFF
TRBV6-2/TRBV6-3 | CASSRTGQVYNEQFF
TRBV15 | CATSRGYEQYF
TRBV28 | CATAGGAGGTEAFF
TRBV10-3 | CAISPTGRGNEKLFF
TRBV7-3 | CASSLTVTGAAEAFF
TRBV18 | CASSRQEQTTNEKLFF
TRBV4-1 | CASSQEGGGLAGLDTQYF
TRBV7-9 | CASSLDRAGELFF
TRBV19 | CASSINTGLSGYTF
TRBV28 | CASSSGGLKAEAFF
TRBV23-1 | CASSQAHPGTGTYEQYF
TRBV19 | CASSSRQVGRPQHF
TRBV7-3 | CASSSGHSGANVLTF
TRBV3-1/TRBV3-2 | CASSPLGGGYYNEQFF
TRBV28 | CASRGGPYGYTF
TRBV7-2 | CASSLGTSFNEQFF
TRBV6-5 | CASSYSGGGSGNTIYF
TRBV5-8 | CASSLGQGTASEQFF
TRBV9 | CASSPSQGLPYGYTF